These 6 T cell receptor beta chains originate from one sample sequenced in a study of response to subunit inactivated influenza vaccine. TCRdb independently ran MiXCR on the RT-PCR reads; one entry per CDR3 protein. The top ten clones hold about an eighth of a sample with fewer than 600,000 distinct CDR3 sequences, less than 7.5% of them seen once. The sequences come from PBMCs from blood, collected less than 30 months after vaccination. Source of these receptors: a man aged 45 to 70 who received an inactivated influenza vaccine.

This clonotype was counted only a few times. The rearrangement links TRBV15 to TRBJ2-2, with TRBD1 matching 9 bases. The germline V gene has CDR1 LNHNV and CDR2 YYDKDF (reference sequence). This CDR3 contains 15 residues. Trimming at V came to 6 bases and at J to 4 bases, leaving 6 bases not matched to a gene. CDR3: CATRDRDRVTGELFF. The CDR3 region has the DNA TGTGCCACCAGGGATAGGGACAGGGTCACCGGGGAGCTGTTTTTT.

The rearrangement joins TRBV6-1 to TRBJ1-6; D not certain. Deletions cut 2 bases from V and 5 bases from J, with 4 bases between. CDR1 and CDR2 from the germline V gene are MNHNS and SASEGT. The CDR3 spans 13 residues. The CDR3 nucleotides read TGTGCCAGCAGTGAAAGTAATAATTCACCCCTCCACTTT. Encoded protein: CASSESNNSPLHF.

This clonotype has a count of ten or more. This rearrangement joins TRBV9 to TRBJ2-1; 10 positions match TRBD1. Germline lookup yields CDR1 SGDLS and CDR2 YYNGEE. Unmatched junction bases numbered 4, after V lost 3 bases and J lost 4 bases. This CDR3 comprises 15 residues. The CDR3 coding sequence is TGTGCCAGCAGCGCCGGGACAGGGGTTTACAATGAGCAGTTCTTC. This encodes CASSAGTGVYNEQFF.

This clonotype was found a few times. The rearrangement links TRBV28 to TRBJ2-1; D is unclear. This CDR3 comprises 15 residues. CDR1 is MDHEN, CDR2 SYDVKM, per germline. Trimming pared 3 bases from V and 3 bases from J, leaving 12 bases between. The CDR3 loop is CASSFGRSFYNEQFF. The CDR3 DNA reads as TGTGCCAGCAGTTTCGGCCGTTCTTTCTACAATGAGCAGTTCTTC.

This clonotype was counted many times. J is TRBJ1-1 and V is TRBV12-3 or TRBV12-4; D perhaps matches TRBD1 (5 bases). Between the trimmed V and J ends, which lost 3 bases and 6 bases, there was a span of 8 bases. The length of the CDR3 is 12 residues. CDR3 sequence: CASSFWTSEAFF. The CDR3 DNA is TGTGCCAGCAGTTTTTGGACATCTGAAGCTTTCTTT.

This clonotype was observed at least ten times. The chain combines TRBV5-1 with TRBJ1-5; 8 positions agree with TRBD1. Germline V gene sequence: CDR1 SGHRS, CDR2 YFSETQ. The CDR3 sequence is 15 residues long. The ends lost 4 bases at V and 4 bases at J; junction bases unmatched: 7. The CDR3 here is CASSPSGQGNQPQHF. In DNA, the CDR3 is TGCGCCAGCAGCCCCAGCGGACAGGGTAATCAGCCCCAGCATTTT.